This T cell receptor beta chain was obtained from a study of blood T cell repertoires in COVID-19 (dated by TCRdb to the early 2020s). As for the study more broadly: Samples from collaborators originated in the United States, Italy and Spain and spanned both the acute and convalescent phases of COVID-19. Samples were obtained from the ongoing ImmuneRACE study (first 160 participants) and from 1,000 to 1,500 subjects provided by 6 global collaborators. Where HLA class I and class II types were available, the types were taken from metadata supplied by the sample provider, not from assay-based typing. The material from the prospective study consisted of cDNA or gDNA derived from T cells, B-cell-depleted T cells, or PBMCs. Subjects who had been exposed to COVID-19, were actively infected with it, or had recovered from it provided the deeply sampled blood TCRbeta repertoires that made up the dataset. A de-identified subject ID, COVID-19 status, age in years and sex were almost always included in the sample metadata. A freely available public database, intended as a resource for researchers studying the immune response to SARS-CoV-2, is where the repertoires were released.

From the cysteine up to the phenylalanine, the CDR3 has a length of 14 residues. Here the CDR3 DNA is all that survives: 42 bases in frame from base 1. For CDR1 and CDR2, the germline V gene lists SNHLY and FYNNEI. V has 2 bases trimmed and J has 8 bases trimmed; junction bases matching no gene number 3. TCRbeta CDR3 regions were amplified from genomic DNA using the immunoSEQ Assay, a bias-controlled multiplex PCR. In the original analysis: Nucleated cell counts per sample were estimated from amplification of reference gene primers within the assay. Sequence reads were collapsed and filtered to measure the absolute abundance of every unique TCRbeta CDR3 rearrangement. For each sample, productive Simpson clonality was calculated by taking the square root of Simpson's diversity index across productive rearrangements. This is the immuneACCESS table as TCRdb keeps it, with only in-frame sequences that have V and J called. A part of the clones is gone; compared with another copy, unresolved V genes explain less than half, and the rest is unexplained. V and J calls and clone size come straight from that table; D and trimming were deduced from the DNA. In all, the sample holds around 230,000 clones, and 87% of those were seen once. Around 7.2% of the sample goes to the ten largest clones.

General findings and caveats noted by the study authors: Clinical and demographic metadata were provided uncurated, with the amount varying by source and participant.

Samples from volunteer blood donors who had recovered from COVID-19 were contributed by a second Seattle source. The collaborating institutions used their own protocols to collect whole blood in K2EDTA tubes. For TCRbeta analysis, collaborator samples were shipped as frozen whole blood, as isolated PBMCs, or as DNA extracted from either sample type. With respect to this clone: The clone's antigen remains unknown. The record has no base qualities; no much larger clone is one base away.

The V and J genes are TRBV2 and TRBJ2-4, and 10 junctional nucleotides match TRBD1. This clonotype originated in a man aged 60 to 69 who had recovered from COVID-19. Sequencing used peripheral blood. The sequenced DNA is TGTGCCAGCAGTGAAAGGACAGGGGGTGACATTCAGTACTTC. This encodes CASSERTGGDIQYF. Reference TRBV2 and TRBJ2-4 genes cover what lies past the CDR3, so the full variable domain is EPEVTQTPSHQVTQMGQEVILRCVPISNHLYFYWYRQILGQKVEFLVSFYNNEISEKSEIFDDQFSVERPDGSNFTLKIRSTKLEDSAMYFCASSERTGGDIQYFGAGTRLSVL.